These 8 T cell receptor beta chains were sequenced from one sample in a study of tumor-infiltrating lymphocytes in primary liver carcinoma. Both RNA and DNA were isolated together from around 20-30 mg of bulk tissue that had not been sorted. Using a constant-region primer together with ProtoScript II reverse transcriptase, TCR beta cDNA was made from 500 to 650 ng of total RNA. Each TCR beta library was derived from three nested multiplex PCR rounds that employed slightly modified ARM-PCR. Each of the first two PCR rounds ran roughly 9 cycles with TRBV1-TRBV30 forward and C-beta reverse primers. TCRdb re-called the multiplex PCR reads with MiXCR, one entry per CDR3 protein. The repertoire holds roughly 190,000 distinct CDR3 sequences, around four fifths seen once, with 15% to 20% in the top ten. The sample taken for sequencing was tumor tissue from primary liver carcinoma. These receptors were collected from a man aged 35 to 55 with primary liver carcinoma and hepatitis B virus infection.

This chain connects TRBV5-6 to TRBJ1-5; maybe TRBD1 (6 bases). Germline V gene data show CDR1 as SGHDT and CDR2 as YYEEEE. The CDR3 length is 15 residues. The ends were cut back, 4 bases at V and 12 bases at J, with 23 bases in the middle. In DNA form, the CDR3 reads TGTGCCAGCAGCATCTTGGGCAGGGGCGATCAACGCCAGCATTTT. It specifies CASSILGRGDQRQHF.

To note about this clonotype: At one end the junction does not follow the germline gene, possibly because of a read error. The chain is built from TRBV6-5 and TRBJ2-6; 12 bases align to TRBD2. This CDR3 spans 19 amino acids. Germline V gene sequence: CDR1 MNHEY, CDR2 SVGAGI. The CDR3 here is CASSSSGTSGYPGANVLTF. The CDR3 bases are TGTGCCAGCAGTTCGTCAGGGACTAGCGGGTATCCTGGAGCCAACGTCCTGACTTTC.

The rearrangement uses TRBV6-6 and TRBJ1-3, with a weak D call TRBD1 (5 bases). The length of the CDR3 is 15 residues. Germline V lookup: CDR1 MNHNY, CDR2 SVGAGI (reference sequence). Trimming removed 5 bases at V and 0 bases at J, with 11 bases between. The CDR3 DNA is TGTGCCAGCAGTCACGGGGGGGTCTCTGGAAACACCATATATTTT. Translation: CASSHGGVSGNTIYF.

A word on this clonotype: Relative to the germline gene, one junction end is altered; a read error may explain this. V usage is TRBV7-9 and J usage is TRBJ1-5; D uncertain. This CDR3 has 12 residues. Germline V CDR1 and CDR2: SEHNR, FQNEAQ (reference sequence). CDR3 sequence: CASSLVDAPQHF. The CDR3 DNA sequence: TGTGCTAGCAGCTTAGTGGATGCGCCCCAGCATTTT.

Regarding this clonotype: This likely comes from a read error, as the CDR3 has no conserved phenylalanine or tryptophan at its end. V is TRBV11-3 and J is TRBJ2-7; 9 nucleotides line up with TRBD1. CDR1 is SGHNT, CDR2 YENEEA, per germline. CDR3 length equals 14 residues. The CDR3 DNA reads TGTGCAACTCGACAGGGGGTGACTTCCTATGAGCAGTACTTA. Translating it yields CATRQGVTSYEQYL.

As for this clonotype: The conserved closing phenylalanine or tryptophan is absent in this CDR3, likely reflecting a read error. This chain connects TRBV4-2 to TRBJ2-6, with D perhaps being TRBD1 or TRBD2 (6 bases each). CDR3 size: 18 residues. Germline CDR1 LGHNA, CDR2 YNFKEQ. The CDR3 loop is CVSSQDHLGGSGANVLTL. In DNA, the CDR3 is TGTGTCAGCAGCCAAGATCATCTGGGGGGCTCTGGGGCCAATGTCCTGACTCTC.

V gene TRBV4-3 combines with J gene TRBJ1-2; 10 bases are a match to TRBD1. The V gene end was trimmed by 0 bases and the J gene end by 11 bases; junction bases not matched to a gene: 9. This CDR3 is 15 amino acids long. Looked up from germline, CDR1 is LGHNA and CDR2 is YSLEER. The CDR3 sequence is CASSQDSGTGDRYTF. The DNA for the CDR3 is TGCGCCAGCAGCCAAGATTCCGGGACAGGGGATCGATACACCTTC.

A word on this clonotype: A read error may produce the germline difference seen at one junction end. The chain recombines TRBV11-2 with TRBJ2-3; 8 bases are shared with TRBD2. Germline CDR1 SGHAT, CDR2 FQNNGV. The CDR3 contains 15 residues. The CDR3 reads CASRDSGKFTDTQCF. The DNA of the CDR3 is TGTGCCAGCAGAGATAGCGGGAAATTTACAGATACGCAGTGTTTT.